One sample yielded the 12 T cell receptor beta chains listed below, sequenced in a study of OX40 agonist ivuxolimab in advanced cancers. Sequencing used immunoSEQ multiplex PCR; TCRdb keeps in-frame clones, though not all of them. The data hold approximately 70,000 clones, with roughly 93% observed a single time. Specimen: CD4+ or CD8+ T cells sorted from blood, collected in a trial of the OX40 agonist ivuxolimab. These receptors were collected from an adult with an advanced solid tumor such as melanoma, head and neck, liver or kidney cancer.

The rearrangement links TRBV11-2 to TRBJ2-7; D is unclear. V was trimmed by 2 bases and J by 5 bases, leaving 16 bases between them. The CDR3 consists of 15 residues. Germline assignment: CDR1 SGHAT and CDR2 FQNNGV. The CDR3 region has the DNA TGTGCCAGCAGCTTACGCCCGGGCCCACTTAACGAGCAGTACTTC. Amino acid sequence: CASSLRPGPLNEQYF.

In this sample, this clone turned up once. The rearrangement uses TRBV20-1 and TRBJ2-5; D gene unclear. Per germline, CDR1 DFQATT and CDR2 SNEGSKA (reference sequence). CDR3 size: 11 residues. The germline V and J ends were trimmed by 0 bases and 5 bases, with 4 bases remaining between them. The CDR3 DNA reads as TGCAGTGCTAGAGATATCGAGACCCAGTACTTC. Translating it yields CSARDIETQYF.

V and J are TRBV11-2 and TRBJ2-1; D uncertain. The CDR3 length is 19 residues. Germline assignment: CDR1 SGHAT and CDR2 FQNNGV. The V and J ends lost 4 bases and 5 bases respectively, with 27 bases between them. The CDR3 sequence: CASSYLNEFGVSENNEQFF. In DNA, the CDR3 is TGTGCCAGCAGCTACCTCAATGAATTCGGAGTGTCTGAGAACAATGAGCAGTTCTTC.

V and J are TRBV4-3 and TRBJ2-5, with D unclear. In germline, CDR1 is LGHNA, CDR2 YSLEER. Trimming stripped 4 bases from V and 5 bases from J, with 14 bases between. The CDR3 consists of 14 residues. The CDR3 is CASSLYLQWETQYF. The CDR3 nucleotides read TGCGCCAGCAGCCTCTACTTACAGTGGGAGACCCAGTACTTC.

This rearrangement joins TRBV15 to TRBJ2-7; 11 nucleotides line up with TRBD1. This CDR3 has 16 amino acids. The germline gives CDR1 LNHNV, CDR2 YYDKDF (reference sequence). The V and J ends lost 0 bases and 3 bases, in that order; junction bases with no gene match: 4. The CDR3 DNA reads TGTGCCACCAGCAGAGATGCAGGGACAGGGGGCTACGAGCAGTACTTC. It translates to CATSRDAGTGGYEQYF.

The rearrangement joins TRBV19 to TRBJ2-7, with D possibly matching TRBD2 (5 bases). Per germline, CDR1 LNHDA and CDR2 SQIVND (reference sequence). The V gene lost 5 bases and the J gene lost 4 bases, with 12 bases spanning the gap. The CDR3 covers 13 residues. CDR3 in DNA: TGTGCCAGTAGTCCGGGGTATCAGTACGAGCAGTACTTC. It specifies CASSPGYQYEQYF.

This chain connects TRBV10-2 to TRBJ1-2; 10 bases agree with TRBD1. Germline V gene data show CDR1 as WSHSY and CDR2 as SAAADI. The length of the CDR3 is 15 residues. V dropped 4 bases and J dropped 2; count of bases not matched to a gene: 4. As DNA, the CDR3 is TGCGCCAGCAGTGGCTGGGACAGGGGAAACTATGGCTACACCTTC. It encodes CASSGWDRGNYGYTF.

The rearrangement links TRBV25-1 to TRBJ2-5, with 9 bases that match TRBD1. Germline V gene lookup returns CDR1 MGHDK and CDR2 SYGVNS. The CDR3 runs 12 residues. V lost 7 bases, J lost 4 bases, and 1 base stayed unmatched. Here the CDR3 reads CASTGQGETQYF. CDR3 bases: TGTGCCAGCACGGGACAGGGAGAGACCCAGTACTTC.

V and J are TRBV7-9 and TRBJ1-3, with D possibly matching TRBD1 (6 bases). The CDR3 is made up of 16 amino acids. Trimming left V 1 base short and J 0 bases short, with 10 bases between. Germline V gives CDR1 SEHNR, CDR2 FQNEAQ (reference sequence). The CDR3 loop is CASSLERGGSGNTIYF. The CDR3 DNA reads as TGTGCCAGCAGCTTAGAGCGAGGGGGCTCTGGAAACACCATATATTTT.

V is TRBV15 and J is TRBJ2-5, with D maybe TRBD2 (6 bases). Germline CDR1 reads LNHNV; CDR2 reads YYDKDF (reference sequence). CDR3 length: 15 amino acids. V lost 3 bases and J lost 4, with 15 bases in between. The CDR3 DNA is TGTGCCACCAGCAGGGAACTGGGGGGAGCAGAGACCCAGTACTTC. Its translation: CATSRELGGAETQYF. The entire variable domain, with the rest obtained from reference TRBV15 and TRBJ2-5, is as follows: DAMVIQNPRYQVTQFGKPVTLSCSQTLNHNVMYWYQQKSSQAPKLLFHYYDKDFNNEADTPDNFQSRRPNTSFCFLDIRSPGLGDTAMYLCATSRELGGAETQYFGPGTRLLVL.

J is TRBJ2-5 and V is TRBV14, with 9 nucleotides matching TRBD1. J was trimmed by 5 bases and V by 1 base; bases with no gene match: 17. Germline V gene data show CDR1 as SGHDN and CDR2 as FVKESK. This CDR3 has 19 amino acids. This CDR3 is CASSQVAFQTGGDLETQYF. CDR3 nucleotides: TGTGCCAGCAGCCAAGTCGCCTTCCAGACAGGGGGTGATTTGGAGACCCAGTACTTC. Complete variable domain (other parts from reference TRBV14 and TRBJ2-5): EAGVTQFPSHSVIEKGQTVTLRCDPISGHDNLYWYRRVMGKEIKFLLHFVKESKQDESGMPNNRFLAERTGGTYSTLKVQPAELEDSGVYFCASSQVAFQTGGDLETQYFGPGTRLLVL.

The chain recombines TRBV27 with TRBJ2-3, with 7 bases fitting TRBD1. CDR3 size: 14 residues. Germline CDR1 MNHEY, CDR2 SMNVEV (reference sequence). The ends lost 4 bases at V and 1 base at J; junction bases unmatched: 2. As DNA, the CDR3 is TGTGCCAGCAGTTCCGGACAGGGCACAGATACGCAGTATTTT. Translating gives CASSSGQGTDTQYF.